A selection of T cell receptor beta chains follows, all from one sample in a study of cytomegalovirus exposure and HLA in healthy donors. Repertoires were generated with immunoSEQ multiplex PCR, while TCRdb's copy carries only in-frame clones and drops some. Of 180,000 or so clones in the sample, roughly 75% were seen once. Material for sequencing was PBMCs. These receptors all stem from a woman in her 40s in good health and CMV-seropositive. CDR3s include the opening cysteine and the closing phenylalanine or tryptophan. A D gene is named only where the DNA matches it firmly. Part of the rows lack a size; the others show once, few, many or a class for expanded clones.

-	TRBJ2-2	TRBV7-9	-	CSSSFRGAPTGELFF	TGTTCCAGCAGCTTTCGCGGGGCTCCCACCGGGGAGCTGTTTTTT
-	TRBJ2-1	TRBV7-3	-	CASSVGAGPRGEQFF	TGTGCCAGCAGCGTAGGGGCGGGGCCCAGGGGGGAGCAGTTCTTC
-	TRBJ2-3	TRBV4-3	TRBD2	CASSQDPGGWEGPQYF	TGCGCCAGCAGCCAAGACCCCGGGGGTTGGGAGGGCCCGCAGTATTTT
-	TRBJ2-1	TRBV27	TRBD2	CASSLLLAGSNEQFF	TGTGCCAGCAGTTTATTACTAGCGGGATCCAATGAGCAGTTCTTC
-	TRBJ2-5	TRBV19	TRBD2	CASSITSGSMETQYF	TGTGCCAGTAGTATTACTAGCGGGAGCATGGAGACCCAGTACTTC
-	TRBJ2-1	TRBV6-5	-	CATLGGGGGEQFF	TGTGCCACCTTGGGGGGGGGAGGGGGTGAGCAGTTCTTC
-	TRBJ2-1	TRBV27	TRBD2	CASRRLAGRGYNEQFF	TGTGCCAGCAGGCGACTAGCGGGACGGGGCTACAATGAGCAGTTCTTC
-	TRBJ1-2	TRBV27	-	CASSRTGYGYTF	TGTGCCAGCAGCCGGACTGGCTATGGCTACACCTTC
-	TRBJ2-1	TRBV9	TRBD2	CASSGGMTSGRDNEQFF	TGTGCCAGCAGCGGGGGGATGACTAGCGGGAGGGACAATGAGCAGTTCTTC
once	TRBJ1-5	TRBV4-2	-	CASSQDRVGDQPQHF	TGTGCCAGCAGCCAAGATCGCGTAGGGGATCAGCCCCAGCATTTT
-	TRBJ2-3	TRBV7-9	-	CASSFSRQLPTDTQYF	TGTGCCAGCAGCTTTTCCCGACAGCTACCCACAGATACGCAGTATTTT
-	TRBJ2-3	TRBV10-3	-	CAISLLSGVSTDTQYF	TGTGCCATCAGTTTACTTAGCGGCGTAAGCACAGATACGCAGTATTTT
once	TRBJ2-1	TRBV5-1	-	CASSLVASKNEQFF	TGCGCCAGCAGCTTGGTGGCTAGCAAAAATGAGCAGTTCTTC
-	TRBJ2-7	TRBV15	-	CATSRSGSSYEQYF	TGTGCCACCAGCAGGAGCGGAAGCTCCTACGAGCAGTACTTC
-	TRBJ2-7	TRBV10-2	TRBD1	CASSESRTGSGYEQYF	TGCGCCAGCAGTGAGTCCAGGACAGGGAGTGGGTACGAGCAGTACTTC
-	TRBJ1-2	TRBV6-5	TRBD1	CASSSTGDDYGYTF	TGTGCCAGCAGTTCGACAGGGGACGACTATGGCTACACCTTC
-	TRBJ2-2	TRBV5-1	TRBD1	CASRGTGGLDTGELFF	TGCGCCAGCAGGGGGACAGGGGGCTTGGACACCGGGGAGCTGTTTTTT
few	TRBJ1-5	TRBV6-1	-	CASSGRLGGRIQPQHF	TGTGCCAGCAGTGGTCGCCTCGGGGGGAGAATTCAGCCCCAGCATTTT
few	TRBJ2-2	TRBV6-5	TRBD1	CASSYRGFGELFF	TGTGCCAGCAGCTACAGGGGCTTCGGGGAGCTGTTTTTT
-	TRBJ1-3	TRBV28	-	CASSRLPNSGNTIYF	TGTGCCAGCAGCAGACTACCCAACTCTGGAAACACCATATATTTT
-	TRBJ2-1	TRBV19	-	CASSNRAGDNEQFF	TGTGCCAGTAGTAACCGGGCAGGGGACAATGAGCAGTTCTTC
-	TRBJ1-2	TRBV7-6	TRBD1	CASSYGQGGYGYTF	TGTGCCAGCAGCTACGGACAGGGAGGCTATGGCTACACCTTC
-	TRBJ2-7	TRBV15	TRBD1	CATSRGGTGSYEQYF	TGTGCCACCAGCAGAGGCGGGACAGGGTCCTACGAGCAGTACTTC
-	TRBJ1-1	TRBV2	-	CASSPNRDSEAFF	TGTGCCAGCAGCCCGAACAGGGATAGTGAAGCTTTCTTT
-	TRBJ1-1	TRBV6-5	TRBD1	CASSYDRGGNTEAFF	TGTGCCAGCAGTTACGACAGGGGCGGGAACACTGAAGCTTTCTTT
-	TRBJ2-1	TRBV9	-	CASSGRAGTYNEQFF	TGTGCCAGCAGCGGGCGCGCGGGAACCTACAATGAGCAGTTCTTC
-	TRBJ2-5	TRBV6-1	-	CASSRDYQETQYF	TGTGCCAGCAGCCGGGACTACCAAGAGACCCAGTACTTC
-	TRBJ2-5	TRBV28	TRBD1	CASTSGGAVETQYF	TGTGCCAGCACCTCAGGGGGCGCGGTAGAGACCCAGTACTTC
-	TRBJ1-5	TRBV25-1	-	CASSFGSGNQPQHF	TGTGCCAGCAGTTTCGGGTCGGGCAATCAGCCCCAGCATTTT
-	TRBJ2-7	TRBV2	-	CASSPSDTGRGQYF	TGTGCCAGCAGCCCATCCGACACCGGGCGGGGGCAGTACTTC
-	TRBJ2-1	TRBV5-1	-	CASSFERASFNEQFF	TGCGCCAGCAGCTTTGAGCGGGCCAGCTTCAATGAGCAGTTCTTC
-	TRBJ2-2	TRBV19	TRBD2	CACGTSGRMGAGELFF	TGTGCCTGTGGGACTAGCGGGAGGATGGGGGCCGGGGAGCTGTTTTTT
-	TRBJ2-5	TRBV6-1	-	CASNGVEETQYF	TGTGCCAGCAACGGGGTGGAAGAGACCCAGTACTTC